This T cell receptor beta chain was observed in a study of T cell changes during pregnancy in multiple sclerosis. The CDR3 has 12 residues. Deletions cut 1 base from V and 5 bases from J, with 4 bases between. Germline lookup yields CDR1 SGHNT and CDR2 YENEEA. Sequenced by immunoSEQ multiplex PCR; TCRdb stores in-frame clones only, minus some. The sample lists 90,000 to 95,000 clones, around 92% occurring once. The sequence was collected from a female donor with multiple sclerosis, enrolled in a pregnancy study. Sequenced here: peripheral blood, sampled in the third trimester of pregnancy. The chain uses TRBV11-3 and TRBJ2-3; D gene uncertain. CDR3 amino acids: CASSLAGDTQYF. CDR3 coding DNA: TGTGCCAGCAGCTTAGCGGGAGATACGCAGTATTTT.